The T cell receptor (beta chain) under discussion was sequenced for a study of shared clonotypes between healthy human individuals. Study as a whole: The donor group consisted of two women and a few men, aged 18 to 49. Study-level points and caveats: Naive CD4 clonotypes overlapped across a few donors at 4.5% to 5.5%. Memory subsets generally showed smaller estimated richness than naive subsets did.

For sorted subsets, approximately 0.2 ug DNA per replicate equaled roughly 30,000 T cell genomes. Assay used: immunoSEQ multiplex PCR; TCRdb lists only in-frame clones, some missing. The sample yields under 850,000 clones, about two thirds seen once. The CDR3 is made up of 14 amino acids. Germline V CDR1 and CDR2: LNHDA, SQIVND (reference sequence). Trimming at V came to 7 bases and at J to 5 bases, leaving 8 bases not matched to a gene. This clone occurred a few times. Its antigen remains unidentified. Sequenced input: memory CD4+ T cells sorted from blood. The subset: CD45RA-negative fraction. The origin of this receptor is a woman in her thirties in good health. This sequence joins TRBV19 and TRBJ1-5, with 7 bases fitting TRBD1. The CDR3 bases are TGTGCCAGTAAGCGGGACAGCGGTCATCAGCCCCAGCATTTT. As protein: CASKRDSGHQPQHF.